Described below is a single T cell receptor beta chain sequence and its context. The sample is drawn from a study of cytomegalovirus exposure and HLA in healthy donors. This CDR3 region has 15 residues. Trimming took 4 bases from V and 1 from J; bases not matched to a gene: 2. The germline CDR1 and CDR2 sequences are SGHAT and FQDESV (reference sequence). It was with 60 Vbeta and 13 Jbeta primers that the PCR ran. The method was immunoSEQ multiplex PCR; TCRdb's version includes in-frame clones alone and lacks a portion of them. This sample contains roughly 50,000 clones. The TCR was taken from a woman in her thirties or forties in good health and CMV-seronegative. The chain employs TRBV11-1 and TRBJ2-3; 10 nucleotides agree with TRBD1. Sequencing used PBMCs. The CDR3 nucleotides read TGTGCCAGCAGCTCCGGGACAGGGGGCACAGATACGCAGTATTTT. Protein product: CASSSGTGGTDTQYF.